These 25 T cell receptor beta chains originate from one sample sequenced in a study of T-cell reconstitution after alpha-beta-depleted transplantation in children. Molecular barcoding with unique molecular identifiers was used for the TCRbeta library. Each CDR3 protein gets one entry after TCRdb re-called the PCR reads with MiXCR. The sample yields 190,000 or so distinct CDR3 sequences, 6% to 7% seen once. The input for sequencing was PBMCs from the stem cell graft donor, taken from the stem cell graft. The receptors come from a human donor who donated a stem cell graft to a child with Wiskott-Aldrich syndrome.

The table lists this clonotype with many counts. V and J are TRBV7-2 and TRBJ1-2; D uncertain. The CDR3 runs 15 residues. Trimming cost V 5 bases and J 2 bases, with 15 bases left between them. Looked up from germline, CDR1 is SGHTA and CDR2 is FQGNSA. The CDR3 region has the DNA TGTGCCAGCAGCCTCTCGTCGTCCGGGAACTATGGCTACACCTTC. This gives the protein CASSLSSSGNYGYTF. Full variable domain (rest looked up from reference TRBV7-2 and TRBJ1-2): GAGVSQSPSNKVTEKGKDVELRCDPISGHTALYWYRQSLGQGLEFLIYFQGNSAPDKSGLPSDRFSAERTGGSVSTLTIQRTQQEDSAVYLCASSLSSSGNYGYTFGSGTRLTVV.

This clonotype was counted at least ten times. The chain recombines TRBV6-1 with TRBJ2-7; 9 nucleotides agree with TRBD1. The CDR3 is 15 residues long. Germline assignment: CDR1 MNHNS and CDR2 SASEGT. V shed 6 bases, J shed 1 base, and the junction held 7 bases outside the gene matches. CDR3 protein: CASREQQGASYEQYF. As DNA, the CDR3 is TGTGCCAGCAGGGAACAACAGGGGGCTTCCTACGAGCAGTACTTC.

This clonotype showed up many times. The J gene is TRBJ1-5, the V gene TRBV12-3 or TRBV12-4; D is possibly TRBD1 (5 bases). Trimming stripped 2 bases from V and 1 base from J, with 9 bases between. The CDR3 is 15 amino acids. The CDR3 loop reads CASSLWGISNQPQHF. The CDR3 DNA is TGTGCCAGCAGTTTATGGGGGATCAGCAATCAGCCCCAGCATTTT.

The table lists this clonotype with a few counts. This chain uses TRBV20-1 with TRBJ1-1; perhaps TRBD1 as D (5 bases). Trimming left V 2 bases short and J 0 bases short, with 16 bases between. The CDR3 runs 16 residues. In germline, CDR1 is DFQATT, CDR2 SNEGSKA (reference sequence). CDR3 sequence (DNA): TGCAGTGCTAGAAGTCCCAGGGTGGGAGTGAACACTGAAGCTTTCTTT. Translation gives CSARSPRVGVNTEAFF.

This clonotype was seen at least ten times. The chain joins TRBV20-1 to TRBJ2-7, with unresolved D. In germline, CDR1 is DFQATT, CDR2 SNEGSKA (reference sequence). The V gene lost 4 bases and the J gene lost 7 bases, with 8 bases spanning the gap. The CDR3 covers 10 residues. For the CDR3, the DNA is TGCAGTGCTAAACGTGGGGAGCAGTACTTC. This codes for CSAKRGEQYF.

This clonotype showed up many times. This rearrangement joins TRBV11-2 to TRBJ2-7; 8 nucleotides align to TRBD2. This CDR3 comprises 14 residues. Trimming cost V 5 bases and J 7 bases; bases outside gene matches: 10. Germline CDR1 is SGHAT and CDR2 is FQNNGV. Here the CDR3 DNA reads TGTGCCAGCAGCGACTTGAGCGGGAGAATGGAGCAGTACTTC. Translated: CASSDLSGRMEQYF.

In this sample, this clonotype turned up many times. An end of the junction differs from the germline gene, which may be a read error. The rearrangement links TRBV20-1 to TRBJ1-1; D may be TRBD1 (5 bases). The germline V gene has CDR1 DFQATT and CDR2 SNEGSKA (reference sequence). The CDR3 runs to 14 residues. DNA for the CDR3: TGCAGTGCTAGAGTCCCGGGGGGGAACGCTGAAGCTTTCTTT. Protein: CSARVPGGNAEAFF.

CDR3 in DNA: TGCGCCAGCAGCTTTTCTTCTAGGGCACCCCACGAGCAGTACTTC. Encoded protein: CASSFSSRAPHEQYF. The chain employs TRBV5-1 and TRBJ2-7, with D uncertain. The CDR3 runs 15 residues. CDR1 and CDR2 (germline): SGHRS, YFSETQ. V was clipped by 2 bases and J by 5 bases, with 17 bases between them.

The rearrangement links TRBV18 to TRBJ2-1; 7 nucleotides agree with TRBD1. Germline V gene sequence: CDR1 KGHSH, CDR2 LQKENI. The CDR3 is 15 residues long. Unmatched junction bases numbered 6, after V lost 6 bases and J lost 1 base. The CDR3 loop reads CASSPQGESYNEQFF. CDR3 nucleotides: TGTGCCAGCTCTCCCCAGGGGGAATCCTACAATGAGCAGTTCTTC.

This clonotype was observed at least ten times. The chain combines TRBV7-9 with TRBJ1-1; the D is unclear. This CDR3 is 14 amino acids long. V was pared by 1 base and J by 1 base, with 7 bases between. Germline loops: CDR1 SEHNR, CDR2 FQNEAQ (reference sequence). The CDR3 DNA reads TGTGCCAGCAGCTTAGACGGACCGAACACTGAAGCTTTCTTT. Its translation is CASSLDGPNTEAFF.

In the case of this clonotype: This may come from a read error, since a much larger clone is one base off. The chain uses TRBV20-1 and TRBJ2-1; 7 bases fit TRBD2. Germline lookup yields CDR1 DFQATT and CDR2 SNEGSKA (reference sequence). The CDR3 is made up of 16 amino acids. Here the CDR3 reads CCARDLAGVNMNEQFF. CDR3 sequence (DNA): TGCTGTGCTAGAGATCTGGCGGGAGTTAACATGAATGAGCAGTTCTTC.

This clonotype appeared many times. At one end, the junction sequence differs from germline, possibly due to a read error. This chain links TRBV20-1 with TRBJ1-1; 8 nucleotides agree with TRBD1. Per germline, CDR1 DFQATT and CDR2 SNEGSKA (reference sequence). The CDR3 is 16 amino acids. The CDR3, as DNA: TGCAGTGCTAGGGCTCAGGGGGCTCTCCCGAATACTGATGCTTTCTTT. Translated, it gives CSARAQGALPNTDAFF.

In its sample, this clonotype was seen many times. This chain uses TRBV5-5 with TRBJ2-7; D is perhaps TRBD1 or TRBD2 (6 bases each). Germline V gives CDR1 SGHKS, CDR2 YYEKEE (reference sequence). The length of the CDR3 is 14 residues. V lost 2 bases, J lost 6 bases, and 15 bases lay in between. The CDR3 sequence: CASSFNPGAGEQYF. The CDR3 coding sequence is TGTGCCAGCAGCTTTAATCCGGGGGCGGGCGAGCAGTACTTC.

This clonotype was detected many times. CDR3 nucleotide sequence: TGTGCCAGCAGCTTGGACAGGGGGCAAGATCAGCCCCAGCATTTT. Translated, it gives CASSLDRGQDQPQHF. This chain links TRBV7-2 with TRBJ1-5; 11 nucleotides line up with TRBD1. V shed 3 bases and J 5 bases; nucleotides not matched to a gene: 3. This CDR3 region has 15 residues. Germline V lookup: CDR1 SGHTA, CDR2 FQGNSA.

This clonotype was counted ten times or more. J is TRBJ2-1 and V is TRBV5-1, with 8 bases identical to TRBD1. After removal of 2 bases from V and 4 bases from J, the junction contained 5 bases not matched to a gene. CDR1 and CDR2 (germline): SGHRS, YFSETQ. There are 15 residues in the CDR3. Written as DNA, the CDR3 is TGCGCCAGCAGCTTCGGACAGGGTATATACAATGAGCAGTTCTTC. It encodes CASSFGQGIYNEQFF.

Many counts were recorded for this clonotype. V and J are TRBV20-1 and TRBJ2-6; the D is unclear. Germline CDR1 is DFQATT and CDR2 is SNEGSKA (reference sequence). V lost 3 bases to trimming and J lost 0 bases, with 3 bases between them. The CDR3 sequence is 13 residues long. CDR3 region: CSARVSGANVLTF. CDR3 DNA: TGCAGTGCTAGGGTCTCTGGGGCCAACGTCCTGACTTTC.

About this clonotype: This sequence may be a read error, since a much larger clone differs from it by one base. The chain has TRBV15 and TRBJ1-1, with 8 bases matching TRBD1. Germline CDR1 is LNHNV and CDR2 is YYDKDF (reference sequence). V dropped 0 bases and J dropped 9; count of bases not matched to a gene: 9. This CDR3 has 15 amino acids. CDR3 protein: CATSRDRADREQAFF. The CDR3 nucleotides are TGTGCCACCAGCAGAGATAGGGCGGACAGGGAGCAAGCTTTCTTT.

The sample holds many counts of this clonotype. This chain joins TRBV29-1 and TRBJ1-5; D is possibly TRBD1 (6 bases). This CDR3 comprises 17 residues. CDR1 is SQVTM and CDR2 is ANQGSEA in the germline V gene. Trimming took 4 bases from V and 0 from J, leaving 19 bases between them. The CDR3 sequence: CSVVEGRSGASNQPQHF. In DNA, the CDR3 is TGCAGCGTTGTGGAAGGAAGGTCAGGGGCTAGCAATCAGCCCCAGCATTTT.

This clonotype was detected many times. The V gene is TRBV20-1, the J gene TRBJ2-3, with 10 bases lining up with TRBD2. Trimming took 1 base from V and 7 from J; bases not matched to a gene: 11. CDR3 length: 16 residues. Germline CDR1 and CDR2: DFQATT and SNEGSKA (reference sequence). Here the CDR3 reads CSARAVLAGDSNTQYF. The CDR3, as DNA: TGCAGTGCTAGAGCCGTGCTAGCGGGGGACTCAAATACGCAGTATTTT.

This clonotype was detected many times. V and J are TRBV20-1 and TRBJ1-3; D ambiguous. Trimming took off 4 bases at V and 0 bases at J, with 4 bases between the two ends. CDR1 and CDR2 (germline): DFQATT, SNEGSKA (reference sequence). The CDR3 totals 12 residues. As DNA, the CDR3 is TGCAGTGCTATAAGCTCTGGAAACACCATATATTTT. It specifies CSAISSGNTIYF.

Ten or more counts support this clonotype. The chain joins TRBV4-1 to TRBJ2-3, with 8 positions matching TRBD2. J gave up 1 base and V 3 bases, and 18 bases lay outside the gene matches. CDR1 is MGHRA, CDR2 YSYEKL, per germline. The CDR3 consists of 20 residues. The CDR3 sequence is CASSHCPAGAGSEGTDTQYF. Written as DNA, the CDR3 is TGCGCCAGCAGCCACTGTCCAGCGGGGGCCGGATCGGAAGGCACAGATACGCAGTATTTT.

V gene TRBV11-1 combines with J gene TRBJ2-1, with TRBD1 identical over 12 bases. V was clipped by 3 bases and J by 0 bases; unmatched bases: 12. The germline V gene encodes CDR1 SGHAT and CDR2 FQDESV (reference sequence). The CDR3 is 20 amino acids. The CDR3 sequence is CASSFPGTGGWMGSYNEQFF. The CDR3 DNA reads as TGTGCCAGCAGCTTTCCCGGGACAGGGGGCTGGATGGGCTCCTACAATGAGCAGTTCTTC.

This clonotype was observed many times. The rearrangement joins TRBV29-1 to TRBJ2-7; 7 bases line up with TRBD1. This CDR3 region has 13 residues. The germline V gene encodes CDR1 SQVTM and CDR2 ANQGSEA. Unmatched junction bases numbered 12, after V lost 7 bases and J lost 6 bases. The CDR3 nucleotides are TGCAGCGCTAGAGGGACAGTCATTGGCGAGCAGTACTTC. Protein: CSARGTVIGEQYF.

This clonotype was seen many times. The chain recombines TRBV12-3 or TRBV12-4 with TRBJ1-5; the D gene is possibly TRBD1 (5 bases). With 3 bases removed from V and 4 bases from J, the gap between germline ends came to 10 bases. This CDR3 spans 14 amino acids. CDR3 sequence reads: CASSFAGGNQPQHF. DNA of the CDR3: TGTGCCAGCAGTTTTGCGGGGGGGAATCAGCCCCAGCATTTT.

This clonotype was seen repeatedly, ten times or more. This sequence joins TRBV4-3 and TRBJ1-1; D remains ambiguous. CDR1 and CDR2 from the germline V gene are LGHNA and YSLEER. Trimming cost V 0 bases and J 5 bases, with 10 bases left between them. The CDR3 extends over 14 amino acids. The CDR3 loop reads CASSQDGGITEAFF. CDR3 coding DNA: TGCGCCAGCAGCCAAGATGGAGGAATAACTGAAGCTTTCTTT.